The 15 T cell receptor beta chains below all came from one sample that was sequenced in a study of blood T cells in healthy people across ages. A second roughly 6 to 11 cycle PCR used barcoded and J-beta primers. In TCRdb, the 5' RACE reads were re-called with MiXCR into one record per CDR3 protein. The sample shows about 810,000 distinct CDR3 sequences, about 36% of them seen only once. Sequencing input: blood. The source of these receptors is a young man in good health.

The V gene is TRBV10-3, the J gene TRBJ1-1, with D possibly matching TRBD1 (5 bases). CDR1 is ENHRY, CDR2 SYGVKD, per germline. V shed 0 bases and J shed 1 base, with 9 bases lying between them. This CDR3 is 15 amino acids long. CDR3 region: CAISESAGRNTEAFF. The CDR3 DNA follows: TGTGCCATCAGTGAGTCGGCAGGGAGGAACACTGAAGCTTTCTTT.

To note about this clonotype: The junction shows a germline mismatch at one end, possibly a read error. The chain recombines TRBV5-1 with TRBJ2-4, with TRBD1 as a possible D gene (6 bases). Matching the DNA end better, TRBJ2-7 makes the J call doubtful. This CDR3 is 16 amino acids long. CDR1 SGHRS and CDR2 YFSETQ come from the germline V gene. CDR3 amino acids: CASSLVWDTGPYEQYF. CDR3 nucleotides: TGCGCCAGCAGTTTGGTATGGGACACCGGACCCTACGAGCAGTACTTC.

The chain has TRBV5-1 and TRBJ1-1; D perhaps matches TRBD1 (5 bases). Germline V gene sequence: CDR1 SGHRS, CDR2 YFSETQ. CDR3 length: 12 residues. The V end lost 3 bases, the J end lost 6 bases, and 9 bases lay between the germline ends. The CDR3: CASSSGTSEAFF. The CDR3, as DNA: TGCGCCAGCAGCTCCGGGACTTCTGAAGCTTTCTTT.

The V and J genes are TRBV4-1 and TRBJ1-5, with a tentative D call TRBD1 (5 bases). Trimming shortened V by 2 bases and J by 3 bases, and 11 bases separated the two germline ends. This CDR3 region has 15 residues. Germline V CDR1 and CDR2: MGHRA, YSYEKL. The CDR3 DNA reads TGCGCCAGCAGCCAAATGGAGGGGTACAATCAGCCCCAGCATTTT. Amino acid sequence: CASSQMEGYNQPQHF.

At least ten counts were recorded for this clonotype. The chain has TRBV3-1 and TRBJ2-7, with unresolved D. This CDR3 comprises 14 residues. Trimming shortened V by 0 bases and J by 2 bases, and 8 bases separated the two germline ends. Germline CDR1 is LGHDT and CDR2 is YNNKEL (reference sequence). DNA for the CDR3: TGTGCCAGCAGCCAAGAAGGGCGAGCCTACGAGCAGTACTTC. Its protein product is CASSQEGRAYEQYF.

This chain uses TRBV6-4 with TRBJ2-6; D is ambiguous. Germline-derived CDR1 and CDR2 are MRHNA and SNTAGT. The V end lost 5 bases, the J end lost 0 bases, and 5 bases lay between the germline ends. The CDR3 contains 14 residues. This CDR3 reads CASSKDSGANVLTF. DNA for the CDR3: TGTGCCAGCAGTAAAGACTCTGGGGCCAACGTCCTGACTTTC.

The V and J genes are TRBV4-2 and TRBJ1-3; D not resolved. CDR1 LGHNA and CDR2 YNFKEQ come from the germline V gene. The V gene lost 0 bases and the J gene lost 3 bases, with 12 bases spanning the gap. CDR3 size: 16 residues. The CDR3 loop reads CASSQDRRERGNTIYF. CDR3 DNA: TGTGCCAGCAGCCAAGATAGAAGGGAACGTGGAAACACCATATATTTT.

A remark on this clonotype: Given a much more abundant clone one base away, this may be a read error. The chain has TRBV6-2 or TRBV6-3 and TRBJ1-2, with D possibly TRBD1 on 5 matching bases. The germline V gene encodes CDR1 MNHEY and CDR2 SVGEGT. The CDR3 extends over 13 amino acids. The CDR3 loop reads CTSRNGAYYGYTF. CDR3 nucleotide sequence: TGTACCAGCAGGAACGGGGCTTACTATGGCTACACCTTC.

The V and J genes are TRBV7-8 and TRBJ1-6; 7 positions agree with TRBD1. CDR3 length: 17 residues. V lost 5 bases to trimming and J lost 5 bases; unmatched junction nucleotides: 12. The germline V gene has CDR1 SGHVS and CDR2 FQNEAQ. Here the CDR3 reads CASSNFPGTANNSPLHF. The CDR3, as DNA: TGTGCCAGCAGCAACTTCCCAGGGACAGCGAATAATTCACCCCTCCACTTT. The variable domain in full, completed from reference TRBV7-8 and TRBJ1-6, reads GAGVSQSPRYKVAKRGQDVALRCDPISGHVSLFWYQQALGQGPEFLTYFQNEAQLDKSGLPSDRFFAERPEGSVSTLKIQRTQQEDSAVYLCASSNFPGTANNSPLHFGNGTRLTVT.

The table lists this clonotype with a few counts. This chain links TRBV24-1 with TRBJ1-2, with TRBD1 matching over 7 bases. Germline lookup yields CDR1 KGHDR and CDR2 SFDVKD. This CDR3 region has 14 residues. V lost 3 bases, J lost 6 bases, and 6 bases stayed unmatched. CDR3 nucleotides: TGTGCCACCAGTGATCCGTACAGGGGAGATGGCTACACCTTC. Translation: CATSDPYRGDGYTF.

In its sample, this clonotype was seen many times. V is TRBV12-3 or TRBV12-4 and J is TRBJ2-4, with TRBD1 matching over 8 bases. CDR3 length equals 15 residues. The V gene end was trimmed by 5 bases and the J gene end by 0 bases; junction bases not matched to a gene: 3. The CDR3, as DNA: TGTGCCAGCAGTCGAACAGGGGGAGCCAAAAACATTCAGTACTTC. Translation gives CASSRTGGAKNIQYF.

There are a few counts of this clonotype. This chain uses TRBV5-1 with TRBJ1-1; D ambiguous. CDR1 and CDR2 (germline): SGHRS, YFSETQ. The CDR3 consists of 14 residues. The V and J ends lost 2 bases and 1 base respectively, with 9 bases between them. The CDR3 loop is CASSLMTRNTEAFF. The CDR3 region has the DNA TGCGCCAGCAGCTTAATGACAAGGAACACTGAAGCTTTCTTT.

This clonotype has more than one count but fewer than ten. The chain recombines TRBV30 with TRBJ1-1; the match to TRBD1 covers 9 bases. Germline V CDR1 and CDR2: GTSNPN, SVGIG (reference sequence). The J segment lost 6 bases and the V segment lost 3 bases, leaving 17 bases of the junction unmatched. The CDR3 contains 17 residues. The CDR3 DNA is TGTGCCTGGAGGAGAATAGGACAGGGGAAAGTAGTGGCTGAAGCTTTCTTT. Its translation is CAWRRIGQGKVVAEAFF.

This chain joins TRBV10-3 and TRBJ2-5; 9 bases fit TRBD1. There are 14 residues in the CDR3. V trimming: 3 bases; J trimming: 11 bases; junction bases outside the gene matches: 10. The germline CDR1 and CDR2 sequences are ENHRY and SYGVKD. The CDR3 loop is CAISDLQGAREQYF. Here the CDR3 DNA reads TGTGCCATCAGTGACCTACAGGGGGCGCGGGAGCAGTACTTC.

This clonotype was counted a few times. The chain employs TRBV4-3 and TRBJ2-3, with a tentative D call TRBD2 (6 bases). This CDR3 is built from 16 residues. V lost 1 base, J lost 5 bases, and 16 bases lay in between. Germline V lookup: CDR1 LGHNA, CDR2 YSLEER. Here the CDR3 reads CASSQGTFRGRDTQYF. For the CDR3, the DNA is TGCGCCAGCAGCCAAGGAACCTTTCGGGGGAGAGATACGCAGTATTTT.